The 22 T cell receptor beta chains below come from one sample, sequenced in a study of T-cell memory formation after mild COVID-19. TCRdb reprocessed the 5' RACE reads via MiXCR and lists one record per CDR3 protein. Here the sample spans a few hundred thousand distinct CDR3 sequences, around 15% being singletons. The sample was PBMCs or a T cell subset sorted from them (not recorded which). These TCRs come from a man aged 18 to 29 who had mild COVID-19 (a few samples of this study predate the infection). Cell type and time point are not known.

This clonotype occurred a few times. The chain recombines TRBV7-9 with TRBJ2-7; D uncertain. V lost 7 bases and J 4 bases, leaving 5 bases between the germline ends. The CDR3 is 10 amino acids. Germline-derived CDR1 and CDR2 are SEHNR and FQNEAQ (reference sequence). The CDR3 here is CASTFYEQYV. Here the CDR3 DNA reads TGTGCCAGCACCTTTTACGAGCAGTACGTC.

This clonotype was seen a few times. V gene TRBV9 combines with J gene TRBJ2-1; 7 nucleotides line up with TRBD1. With 7 bases clipped from V and 6 bases from J, the junction kept 7 bases outside the gene matches. Germline V gene sequence: CDR1 SGDLS, CDR2 YYNGEE. This CDR3 is 13 amino acids long. Written as DNA, the CDR3 is TGTGCCAGCGAGACAGGGATGGGCAATGAGCAGTTCTTC. Amino acid sequence: CASETGMGNEQFF.

This clonotype was recorded a few times. This sequence joins TRBV9 and TRBJ2-5; possibly TRBD2 for D (5 bases). The V and J ends lost 0 bases and 1 base respectively, with 10 bases between them. CDR1 is SGDLS and CDR2 is YYNGEE in the germline V gene. CDR3 size: 15 residues. The CDR3 bases are TGTGCCAGCAGCGTAGGGACTGCCACCCAAGAGACCCAGTACTTC. Translated: CASSVGTATQETQYF.

The chain combines TRBV12-5 with TRBJ2-2; TRBD2 aligns across 10 bases. This CDR3 is 18 amino acids long. The V gene's germline CDR1 is LGHNT and CDR2 FRNRAP. With 3 bases clipped from V and 6 bases from J, the junction kept 13 bases outside the gene matches. The CDR3 here is CASGFVETGLAIAGELFF. The CDR3 coding sequence is TGTGCTAGTGGTTTTGTAGAAACGGGACTAGCGATAGCCGGGGAGCTGTTTTTT.

This clonotype came up a few times. J is TRBJ2-2 and V is TRBV12-3 or TRBV12-4, with D maybe TRBD1 (5 bases). This CDR3 has 15 amino acids. Trimming cost V 3 bases and J 3 bases, with 11 bases left between them. The CDR3 region is CASSFWTPDTGELFF. CDR3 nucleotide sequence: TGTGCCAGCAGTTTCTGGACACCGGACACCGGGGAGCTGTTTTTT.

The table lists this clonotype with many counts. The CDR3 protein is CASSLAHPFATNEKLFF. For the CDR3, the DNA is TGTGCCAGCAGCTTAGCGCACCCTTTTGCAACTAATGAAAAACTGTTTTTT. The chain is built from TRBV7-9 and TRBJ1-4; no reliable D call. Deletions cut 0 bases from V and 0 bases from J, with 11 bases between. This CDR3 region has 17 residues. Germline CDR1 SEHNR, CDR2 FQNEAQ (reference sequence).

The V call is TRBV2, the J call TRBJ1-5; D unclear. Trimming took 4 bases from V and 3 from J, leaving 13 bases between them. Germline V gene lookup returns CDR1 SNHLY and CDR2 FYNNEI. The CDR3 covers 15 residues. The CDR3 region has the DNA TGTGCCAGCAGTGGTGAGGTCGGCTACAATCAGCCCCAGCATTTT. As protein: CASSGEVGYNQPQHF. The variable domain in full, completed from reference TRBV2 and TRBJ1-5, reads EPEVTQTPSHQVTQMGQEVILRCVPISNHLYFYWYRQILGQKVEFLVSFYNNEISEKSEIFDDQFSVERPDGSNFTLKIRSTKLEDSAMYFCASSGEVGYNQPQHFGDGTRLSIL.

This sequence joins TRBV29-1 and TRBJ2-3; D unresolved. The CDR3 spans 16 residues. Germline CDR1 is SQVTM and CDR2 is ANQGSEA. V was cut by 0 bases and J by 0 bases, with 13 bases left in between. The CDR3 sequence: CSVEDPRKTSTDTQYF. DNA of the CDR3: TGCAGCGTTGAAGATCCCAGGAAGACTAGCACAGATACGCAGTATTTT.

V and J are TRBV20-1 and TRBJ1-1, with 8 positions matching TRBD1. The V and J ends lost 0 bases and 5 bases, in that order; junction bases with no gene match: 8. The CDR3 length is 15 residues. Per the germline V gene, CDR1 is DFQATT and CDR2 is SNEGSKA (reference sequence). CDR3 amino acids: CSARDSGGGWTEAFF. CDR3 DNA: TGCAGTGCTAGAGATTCAGGGGGCGGATGGACTGAAGCTTTCTTT.

This clonotype was recorded a few times. CDR3 nucleotide sequence: TGTGCCAGCAGTCCCCAGAGCAGAGGTAGTGAGCAGTTCTTC. Amino acid sequence: CASSPQSRGSEQFF. The chain combines TRBV7-2 with TRBJ2-1; D call uncertain. Germline-derived CDR1 and CDR2 are SGHTA and FQGNSA. The V gene lost 6 bases and the J gene lost 9 bases, with 18 bases spanning the gap. The CDR3 length is 14 residues.

The V call is TRBV5-4, the J call TRBJ2-7; the D call may be TRBD1 or TRBD2 (5 bases each). The CDR3 length is 13 residues. Per the germline V gene, CDR1 is SGHNT and CDR2 is YYREEE (reference sequence). V was cut by 7 bases and J by 7 bases, with 18 bases left in between. For the CDR3, the DNA is TGTGCCAGCCAGCTTATGGGGGAGATAGAGCAGTACGTC. Its protein is CASQLMGEIEQYV.

The J gene is TRBJ2-5, the V gene TRBV7-9; 7 nucleotides line up with TRBD2. This CDR3 comprises 14 residues. The V and J ends lost 8 bases and 5 bases, in that order; junction bases with no gene match: 11. Germline CDR1 and CDR2: SEHNR and FQNEAQ (reference sequence). CDR3 region: CASRSSGGWETQYF. In nucleotides, the CDR3 is TGTGCCAGCCGATCTTCCGGGGGGTGGGAGACCCAGTACTTC.

The rearrangement joins TRBV7-2 to TRBJ2-1; 10 nucleotides match TRBD2. CDR1 and CDR2 (germline): SGHTA, FQGNSA. This CDR3 comprises 15 residues. Trimming at V came to 1 base and at J to 5 bases, leaving 2 bases not matched to a gene. CDR3 DNA sequence: TGTGCCAGCAGCTTAGTTACTAGCGGGGACAATGAGCAGTTCTTC. Amino acids: CASSLVTSGDNEQFF.

This clonotype was found a few times. The rearrangement links TRBV6-6 to TRBJ2-7; TRBD2 aligns across 10 bases. Trimming removed 6 bases from V and 3 bases from J; junction bases left unmatched: 11. The CDR3 totals 16 residues. Germline lookup yields CDR1 MNHNY and CDR2 SVGAGI (reference sequence). CDR3 DNA: TGTGCCAGCAGGGCCGGGACTTCTAGCGGGGGCTACGAGCAGTACGTC. This codes for CASRAGTSSGGYEQYV.

This clonotype showed up many times. The genes are TRBV7-9 and TRBJ2-5; no definite D call. V dropped 5 bases and J dropped 1 base, with 17 bases sitting between them. The CDR3 spans 16 residues. CDR1 is SEHNR, CDR2 FQNEAQ, per germline (reference sequence). The CDR3 DNA reads TGTGCCAGCAGCAAACCTAGAGGACGGTTCCAAGAGACCCAGTACTTC. Translation gives CASSKPRGRFQETQYF.

This clonotype has only a few counts. The chain links TRBV28 to TRBJ2-7; possible D gene TRBD1, 7 bases. CDR1 and CDR2 (germline): MDHEN, SYDVKM. The V end was cut by 3 bases, the J end by 3 bases, with 12 bases between. This CDR3 is built from 14 residues. CDR3 coding DNA: TGTGCCAGCAGTTTCCAGGGGGGAGGCTACGAGCAGTACTTC. Encoded protein: CASSFQGGGYEQYF.

The V gene is TRBV7-9, the J gene TRBJ2-1, with D uncertain. The CDR3 loop spans 13 amino acids. Germline CDR1 reads SEHNR; CDR2 reads FQNEAQ (reference sequence). Between the trimmed V and J ends, which lost 0 bases and 6 bases, there was a span of 6 bases. CDR3 amino acids: CASSLAVGNEQFF. The CDR3 DNA sequence: TGTGCCAGCAGCTTAGCGGTAGGCAATGAGCAGTTCTTC.

This clonotype came up a few times. This chain links TRBV12-5 with TRBJ2-1, with TRBD1 matching over 8 bases. Germline CDR1 reads LGHNT; CDR2 reads FRNRAP. CDR3 length: 17 amino acids. Trimming removed 1 base from V and 5 bases from J; junction bases left unmatched: 10. The CDR3 bases are TGTGCTAGTGGTTTGGGTACTTGGCAGGGGGCGGACAATGAGCAGTTCTTC. It specifies CASGLGTWQGADNEQFF.

This clonotype was seen a handful of times. The chain couples TRBV5-5 to TRBJ2-1; the match to TRBD2 covers 13 bases. Germline CDR1 reads SGHKS; CDR2 reads YYEKEE (reference sequence). With V trimmed by 4 bases and J by 7 bases, 5 bases remained unmatched. The CDR3 sequence is 15 residues long. The CDR3 protein is CASSATSGGGNEQFF. CDR3 DNA: TGTGCCAGCAGCGCTACTAGCGGGGGGGGGAATGAGCAGTTCTTC. The variable domain in full, completed from reference TRBV5-5 and TRBJ2-1, reads DAGVTQSPTHLIKTRGQQVTLRCSPISGHKSVSWYQQVLGQGPQFIFQYYEKEERGRGNFPDRFSARQFPNYSSELNVNALLLGDSALYLCASSATSGGGNEQFFGPGTRLTVL.

This sequence joins TRBV10-2 and TRBJ2-7; 9 bases are a match to TRBD1. The CDR3 extends over 13 amino acids. Unmatched junction bases numbered 5, after V lost 10 bases and J lost 1 base. Germline assignment: CDR1 WSHSY and CDR2 SAAADI. The CDR3 DNA follows: TGCGCCACCACTGGACAGGGGTCCTACGAGCAGTACTTC. It yields the protein CATTGQGSYEQYF.

This clonotype was recorded a few times. The V call is TRBV9, the J call TRBJ1-1; D unresolved. Trimming removed 2 bases at V and 4 bases at J, with 9 bases between. The CDR3 loop spans 13 amino acids. From germline, CDR1 is SGDLS and CDR2 YYNGEE. CDR3 DNA: TGTGCCAGCAGCGTTGGTGAACTCACTGAAGCTTTCTTT. This codes for CASSVGELTEAFF.

J is TRBJ2-7 and V is TRBV4-1; D remains unclear. Germline V gene sequence: CDR1 MGHRA, CDR2 YSYEKL. This CDR3 comprises 13 residues. V lost 3 bases and J 3 bases, leaving 9 bases between the germline ends. CDR3 nucleotide sequence: TGCGCCAGCAGCCAGATGGTGGGCTACGAGCAGTACTTC. This gives the protein CASSQMVGYEQYF.